These 32 T cell receptor beta chains came from one sample sequenced in a study of T cells in narcolepsy. Clones were sequenced by immunoSEQ multiplex PCR, and TCRdb holds only the in-frame ones, with some missing. The top ten clones hold over 0.7% of a sample with under 20,000 clones, approximately 84% of them seen once. Sequencing input: memory (CD45RA-) CD4+ T cells from blood. The origin of the receptors is a human donor in good health.

V is TRBV13 and J is TRBJ2-7; D unclear. CDR1 is PRHDT and CDR2 is FYEKMQ in the germline V gene (reference sequence). The CDR3 covers 13 residues. The germline V and J ends were trimmed by 3 bases and 3 bases, with 9 bases remaining between them. DNA of the CDR3: TGTGCCAGCAGCTTGAATCTTTTCTACGAGCAGTACTTC. Translated, it gives CASSLNLFYEQYF.

The rearrangement uses TRBV7-2 and TRBJ2-1; TRBD2 agrees at 9 bases. This CDR3 has 16 amino acids. CDR1 and CDR2 from the germline V gene are SGHTA and FQGNSA. J gave up 12 bases and V 6 bases, and 18 bases lay outside the gene matches. Here the CDR3 reads CASSPQAGGRLRGQFF. DNA of the CDR3: TGTGCCAGCAGTCCCCAAGCGGGAGGCCGGCTAAGGGGGCAGTTCTTC.

With regard to this clone: One junction end does not reproduce the germline sequence, and a read error may be involved. V is TRBV2 and J is TRBJ2-7; D perhaps matches TRBD2 (7 bases). The germline V gene has CDR1 SNHLY and CDR2 FYNNEI. CDR3 length: 13 residues. The CDR3 region has the DNA TGTGCCAGCAGTGGAGGGGGGGCCGCAATCCCGCAGTTC. Protein: CASSGGGAAIPQF.

CDR3 DNA sequence: TGTGCCAGCAGCTTAGGTCCAGGGGCACGAGAGACCCAGTACTTC. This translates into CASSLGPGARETQYF. This chain uses TRBV11-3 with TRBJ2-5; tentative D call: TRBD1 (6 bases). The germline gives CDR1 SGHNT, CDR2 YENEEA. The CDR3 extends over 15 amino acids. V dropped 1 base and J dropped 4 bases, with 13 bases sitting between them. Full variable domain (outside the CDR3, taken from reference TRBV11-3 and TRBJ2-5): EAGVVQSPRYKIIEKKQPVAFWCNPISGHNTLYWYLQNLGQGPELLIRYENEEAVDDSQLPKDRFSAERLKGVDSTLKIQPAELGDSAVYLCASSLGPGARETQYFGPGTRLLVL.

The rearrangement uses TRBV29-1 and TRBJ2-5; 9 nucleotides agree with TRBD1. CDR1 and CDR2 from the germline V gene are SQVTM and ANQGSEA. CDR3 size: 14 residues. The J segment lost 5 bases and the V segment lost 6 bases, leaving 10 bases of the junction unmatched. The CDR3 region is CSVYRTGDGETQYF. Written as DNA, the CDR3 is TGCAGCGTCTATCGGACAGGGGATGGTGAGACCCAGTACTTC. Combining the CDR3 with reference TRBV29-1 and TRBJ2-5 gives the whole variable domain SAVISQKPSRDICQRGTSLTIQCQVDSQVTMMFWYRQQPGQSLTLIATANQGSEATYESGFVIDKFPISRPNLTFSTLTVSNMSPEDSSIYLCSVYRTGDGETQYFGPGTRLLVL.

V is TRBV12-5 and J is TRBJ2-2; D is possibly TRBD2 (6 bases). Trimming left V 6 bases short and J 2 bases short, with 16 bases between. Germline lookup yields CDR1 LGHNT and CDR2 FRNRAP. This CDR3 is 16 amino acids long. CDR3 DNA sequence: TGTGCTAGTGGCCCCCTAGGGACTTTTAACACCGGGGAGCTGTTTTTT. It yields the protein CASGPLGTFNTGELFF.

The V and J genes are TRBV5-1 and TRBJ2-7, with D perhaps matching TRBD1 (5 bases). With 4 bases removed from V and 9 bases from J, the gap between germline ends came to 29 bases. Germline V gene data show CDR1 as SGHRS and CDR2 as YFSETQ. The CDR3 covers 17 residues. The CDR3 bases are TGCGCCAGCAGCGTCAAGCTTGGGGCACAAACCCCCGTGGTGCAGTACTTC. This gives the protein CASSVKLGAQTPVVQYF. Filled out from reference TRBV5-1 and TRBJ2-7, the complete variable domain reads KAGVTQTPRYLIKTRGQQVTLSCSPISGHRSVSWYQQTPGQGLQFLFEYFSETQRNKGNFPGRFSGRQFSNSRSEMNVSTLELGDSALYLCASSVKLGAQTPVVQYFGPGTRLTVT.

This clone came up a few times. This chain uses TRBV10-1 with TRBJ2-1, with 8 bases identical to TRBD2. The CDR3 contains 14 residues. V shed 5 bases and J 3 bases; nucleotides not matched to a gene: 3. CDR1 is WNHNN, CDR2 SYGVQD, per germline (reference sequence). Here the CDR3 reads CASSRSGGYNEQFF. CDR3 DNA sequence: TGCGCCAGCAGTCGAAGCGGGGGCTACAATGAGCAGTTCTTC.

The V gene is TRBV5-1, the J gene TRBJ2-7; no reliable D call. The V gene's germline CDR1 is SGHRS and CDR2 YFSETQ. The CDR3 contains 13 residues. Trimming took 0 bases from V and 3 from J, leaving 7 bases between them. The DNA for the CDR3 is TGCGCCAGCAGCTTGGGCCAGAACTACGAGCAGTACTTC. The encoded protein is CASSLGQNYEQYF.

The chain recombines TRBV11-3 with TRBJ2-1; D is perhaps TRBD1 (5 bases). The V end was cut by 5 bases, the J end by 5 bases, with 13 bases between. The length of the CDR3 is 14 residues. Germline V gene data show CDR1 as SGHNT and CDR2 as YENEEA. Here the CDR3 reads CASSLGAGNNEQFF. In DNA form, the CDR3 reads TGTGCCAGCAGCCTAGGGGCAGGGAACAATGAGCAGTTCTTC.

The V gene is TRBV5-1, the J gene TRBJ2-3; D unresolved. Trimming removed 1 base at V and 0 bases at J, with 6 bases between. This CDR3 contains 14 residues. CDR1 and CDR2 (germline): SGHRS, YFSETQ. CDR3 sequence: CASSLPRSTDTQYF. DNA for the CDR3: TGCGCCAGCAGCTTGCCCAGGAGCACAGATACGCAGTATTTT. The full variable domain, completed using reference TRBV5-1 and TRBJ2-3, is KAGVTQTPRYLIKTRGQQVTLSCSPISGHRSVSWYQQTPGQGLQFLFEYFSETQRNKGNFPGRFSGRQFSNSRSEMNVSTLELGDSALYLCASSLPRSTDTQYFGPGTRLTVL.

The chain employs TRBV10-2 and TRBJ1-3; maybe TRBD1 (5 bases). V was cut by 8 bases and J by 0 bases, with 14 bases left in between. This CDR3 is 15 amino acids long. Germline CDR1 WSHSY, CDR2 SAAADI. This chain's CDR3 is CASHPGGISGNTIYF. Written as DNA, the CDR3 is TGCGCCAGCCACCCGGGGGGAATCTCTGGAAACACCATATATTTT.

The chain links TRBV28 to TRBJ1-1; D is unresolved. V lost 4 bases to trimming and J lost 6 bases, with 12 bases between them. This CDR3 has 13 amino acids. Germline CDR1 is MDHEN and CDR2 is SYDVKM. In DNA form, the CDR3 reads TGTGCCAGCAGTTGGAGTCTTAGGGCTGAAGCTTTCTTT. Its translation: CASSWSLRAEAFF.

This chain joins TRBV30 and TRBJ1-2; 8 bases fit TRBD1. The V and J ends lost 2 bases and 1 base, in that order; junction bases with no gene match: 6. The CDR3 is 15 residues long. Germline V gene sequence: CDR1 GTSNPN, CDR2 SVGIG (reference sequence). CDR3 in DNA: TGTGCCTGGAGTACGACAGGGGCCGGTAACTATGGCTACACCTTC. Residues: CAWSTTGAGNYGYTF.

The rearrangement joins TRBV27 to TRBJ1-2; no definite D call. This CDR3 is built from 14 residues. V lost 4 bases and J 4 bases, leaving 13 bases between the germline ends. Germline V gene data show CDR1 as MNHEY and CDR2 as SMNVEV (reference sequence). The CDR3, as DNA: TGTGCCAGCAGTTCCTCAGGTCGGGCCTATGGCTACACCTTC. Its translation is CASSSSGRAYGYTF.

This chain connects TRBV15 to TRBJ2-2, with D possibly TRBD1 on 5 matching bases. Germline CDR1 and CDR2: LNHNV and YYDKDF (reference sequence). V dropped 0 bases and J dropped 6 bases, with 8 bases sitting between them. The CDR3 extends over 14 amino acids. The CDR3 reads CATSRDRVAGELFF. The CDR3 nucleotides read TGTGCCACCAGCAGAGACAGGGTGGCCGGGGAGCTGTTTTTT.

CDR3 residues: CASCPSTGGVHGYTF. CDR3 nucleotide sequence: TGTGCCAGTTGCCCATCGACAGGGGGCGTGCATGGCTACACCTTC. The chain recombines TRBV19 with TRBJ1-2; 10 nucleotides match TRBD1. The V gene end was trimmed by 8 bases and the J gene end by 6 bases; junction bases not matched to a gene: 12. The CDR3 is made up of 15 amino acids. Looked up from germline, CDR1 is LNHDA and CDR2 is SQIVND (reference sequence). Full variable domain (remainder filled in from reference TRBV19 and TRBJ1-2): DGGITQSPKYLFRKEGQNVTLSCEQNLNHDAMYWYRQDPGQGLRLIYYSQIVNDFQKGDIAEGYSVSREKKESFPLTVTSAQKNPTAFYLCASCPSTGGVHGYTFGSGTRLTVV.

In this sample, this clone turned up once. V usage is TRBV10-1 and J usage is TRBJ2-7; the D is unclear. This CDR3 contains 15 residues. Deletions cut 2 bases from V and 3 bases from J, with 14 bases between. CDR1 and CDR2 from the germline V gene are WNHNN and SYGVQD (reference sequence). Here the CDR3 DNA reads TGCGCCAGCAGTGAGGGGTTTGGCTGGGGCTACGAGCAGTACTTC. The encoded protein is CASSEGFGWGYEQYF.

The chain couples TRBV11-3 to TRBJ1-6, with TRBD1 as a possible D gene (6 bases). The CDR3 is made up of 15 amino acids. Germline assignment: CDR1 SGHNT and CDR2 YENEEA. Trimming removed 5 bases at V and 7 bases at J, with 15 bases between. CDR3 coding DNA: TGTGCCAGCAGCCCGTTGGCGGGGGGCAATTCACCCCTCCACTTT. Translated, it gives CASSPLAGGNSPLHF. The full variable domain, completed using reference TRBV11-3 and TRBJ1-6, is EAGVVQSPRYKIIEKKQPVAFWCNPISGHNTLYWYLQNLGQGPELLIRYENEEAVDDSQLPKDRFSAERLKGVDSTLKIQPAELGDSAVYLCASSPLAGGNSPLHFGNGTRLTVT.

The chain has TRBV15 and TRBJ2-7, with D hard to call. This CDR3 has 13 residues. V dropped 0 bases and J dropped 7 bases, with 10 bases sitting between them. Germline V gene data show CDR1 as LNHNV and CDR2 as YYDKDF (reference sequence). The CDR3 loop reads CATSRDPEREQYF. DNA for the CDR3: TGTGCCACCAGCAGAGATCCCGAACGGGAGCAGTACTTC.

The chain couples TRBV6-1 to TRBJ1-2, with a tentative D call TRBD1 (6 bases). Germline assignment: CDR1 MNHNS and CDR2 SASEGT. The CDR3 contains 13 residues. V was shortened by 2 bases and J by 8 bases, with 12 bases between the two germline ends. The CDR3 reads CASSESRGGGYTF. CDR3 in DNA: TGTGCCAGCAGTGAATCCAGGGGCGGAGGCTACACCTTC.

This sequence joins TRBV27 and TRBJ2-7; TRBD1 might be the D (6 bases). The germline V gene encodes CDR1 MNHEY and CDR2 SMNVEV (reference sequence). Trimming removed 2 bases at V and 5 bases at J, with 13 bases between. The CDR3 is 14 residues long. The CDR3 sequence: CASSLVTGSDEQYF. Written as DNA, the CDR3 is TGTGCCAGCAGTTTAGTTACAGGGTCGGACGAGCAGTACTTC.

The chain joins TRBV30 to TRBJ1-2, with D possibly matching TRBD1 (6 bases). The CDR3 consists of 12 residues. Germline V gene sequence: CDR1 GTSNPN, CDR2 SVGIG (reference sequence). The V end was cut by 4 bases, the J end by 7 bases, with 13 bases between. For the CDR3, the DNA is TGTGCCTGGACGACAGGAGTTGGTGGCTACACCTTC. Residues: CAWTTGVGGYTF.

The chain is built from TRBV29-1 and TRBJ2-3; D gene ambiguous. V lost 2 bases to trimming and J lost 2 bases, with 5 bases between them. The CDR3 covers 12 residues. The V gene's germline CDR1 is SQVTM and CDR2 ANQGSEA. The CDR3 region is CSVEPSTDTQYF. CDR3 sequence (DNA): TGCAGCGTTGAACCCTCCACAGATACGCAGTATTTT.

The chain couples TRBV6-1 to TRBJ1-4, with a possible D match to TRBD1 (6 bases). The V end was cut by 4 bases, the J end by 4 bases, with 10 bases between. The CDR3 spans 14 residues. Germline lookup yields CDR1 MNHNS and CDR2 SASEGT. This CDR3 reads CASSGKGGNEKLFF. The DNA for the CDR3 is TGTGCCAGCAGTGGGAAGGGGGGTAATGAAAAACTGTTTTTT.

The CDR3 spells CASSPPRADTQYF. CDR3 nucleotide sequence: TGTGCCAGCAGCCCTCCGAGGGCAGATACGCAGTATTTT. V gene TRBV7-8 combines with J gene TRBJ2-3, with D possibly TRBD2 on 5 matching bases. Trimming stripped 5 bases from V and 4 bases from J, with 10 bases between. The CDR3 consists of 13 residues. Germline V gene lookup returns CDR1 SGHVS and CDR2 FQNEAQ. The full variable domain, rest sourced from reference TRBV7-8 and TRBJ2-3, is GAGVSQSPRYKVAKRGQDVALRCDPISGHVSLFWYQQALGQGPEFLTYFQNEAQLDKSGLPSDRFFAERPEGSVSTLKIQRTQQEDSAVYLCASSPPRADTQYFGPGTRLTVL.

With respect to this clone: Other DNA sequences within the sample encode an identical CDR3. The J gene is TRBJ1-4, the V gene TRBV5-1; no clear D gene. V was shortened by 4 bases and J by 6 bases, with 13 bases between the two germline ends. The germline V gene encodes CDR1 SGHRS and CDR2 YFSETQ. The CDR3 totals 14 residues. The CDR3 region has the DNA TGCGCCAGCAGCAAGCCCGGAACGCATGAAAAACTGTTTTTT. This translates into CASSKPGTHEKLFF.

V gene TRBV19 combines with J gene TRBJ1-4; D is unclear. The CDR3 runs to 13 residues. V was pared by 4 bases and J by 5 bases, with 8 bases between. Germline V gives CDR1 LNHDA, CDR2 SQIVND (reference sequence). The DNA for the CDR3 is TGTGCCAGTAGTAGTCGACGAAATGAAAAACTGTTTTTT. Encoded protein: CASSSRRNEKLFF. Full variable domain (rest looked up from reference TRBV19 and TRBJ1-4): DGGITQSPKYLFRKEGQNVTLSCEQNLNHDAMYWYRQDPGQGLRLIYYSQIVNDFQKGDIAEGYSVSREKKESFPLTVTSAQKNPTAFYLCASSSRRNEKLFFGSGTQLSVL.

This sequence joins TRBV15 and TRBJ1-2, with a possible D match to TRBD1 (5 bases). The ends were cut back, 0 bases at V and 4 bases at J, with 12 bases in the middle. This CDR3 comprises 15 residues. Per germline, CDR1 LNHNV and CDR2 YYDKDF (reference sequence). CDR3 bases: TGTGCCACCAGCAGAGAGATGGGGCACGGCTATGGCTACACCTTC. Amino acids: CATSREMGHGYGYTF.

J is TRBJ2-1 and V is TRBV19, with TRBD2 matching over 9 bases. The germline gives CDR1 LNHDA, CDR2 SQIVND (reference sequence). V lost 1 base to trimming and J lost 6 bases; unmatched junction nucleotides: 4. The length of the CDR3 is 15 residues. CDR3 sequence: CASSIVQRGVNEQFF. In DNA, the CDR3 is TGTGCCAGTAGTATAGTACAGCGGGGGGTCAATGAGCAGTTCTTC.

The rearrangement links TRBV5-1 to TRBJ2-5; TRBD1 agrees at 8 bases. V lost 4 bases and J lost 1; bases outside the gene matches: 3. The CDR3 is 14 residues long. Germline-derived CDR1 and CDR2 are SGHRS and YFSETQ. CDR3 coding DNA: TGCGCCAGCAGCGCTGGACAGGGCCAAGAGACCCAGTACTTC. Its protein is CASSAGQGQETQYF.

This sequence joins TRBV4-1 and TRBJ2-7; D unclear. The V gene's germline CDR1 is MGHRA and CDR2 YSYEKL. V dropped 0 bases and J dropped 3 bases, with 15 bases sitting between them. The CDR3 totals 16 residues. The CDR3 nucleotides are TGCGCCAGCAGCCAAGAGAAGGCCTCACTCCTCTACGAGCAGTACTTC. Amino acids: CASSQEKASLLYEQYF.